The 23 T cell receptor beta chains presented below share a single source sample, sequenced in a study of blood T cell repertoires in COVID-19. Produced via immunoSEQ multiplex PCR; TCRdb's table is partial and in-frame only. Here the sample spans 150,000 to 200,000 clones, approximately 83% being singletons. Sequences were obtained from PBMCs or T cells enriched from blood (not recorded which). These TCRs come from a man between 70 and 80 years old who had been exposed to COVID-19.

This rearrangement joins TRBV19 to TRBJ2-3; tentatively, D is TRBD2 (5 bases). CDR3 length: 15 amino acids. The germline V gene has CDR1 LNHDA and CDR2 SQIVND (reference sequence). V shed 3 bases and J shed 1 base, with 11 bases lying between them. The CDR3 DNA sequence: TGTGCCAGTAGTATTCAATTCGGGGGCACAGATACGCAGTATTTT. It is translated as CASSIQFGGTDTQYF.

This clone was observed many times. The rearrangement links TRBV3-1 (or the pseudogene TRBV3-2) to TRBJ2-7; a weak D match, TRBD1 (6 bases). CDR1 is LGHDT, CDR2 YNNKEL, per germline (reference sequence). This CDR3 comprises 17 residues. Trimming left V 2 bases short and J 2 bases short, with 19 bases between. The CDR3 DNA sequence: TGTGCCAGCAGCCAACTGGCAGGGGTTAGGAGTACCTACGAGCAGTACTTC. Translated, it gives CASSQLAGVRSTYEQYF.

This sequence joins TRBV9 and TRBJ1-2; D is perhaps TRBD1 (5 bases). Germline CDR1 and CDR2: SGDLS and YYNGEE. The V end was cut by 0 bases, the J end by 7 bases, with 10 bases between. The CDR3 is 13 amino acids. CDR3 in DNA: TGTGCCAGCAGCGTAGAGGGGTCTGGTGGCTACACCTTC. Its translation is CASSVEGSGGYTF. Based on the CDR3 plus reference TRBV9 and TRBJ1-2, the full variable domain is DSGVTQTPKHLITATGQRVTLRCSPRSGDLSVYWYQQSLDQGLQFLIQYYNGEERAKGNILERFSAQQFPDLHSELNLSSLELGDSALYFCASSVEGSGGYTFGSGTRLTVV.

The gene calls are TRBV28 and TRBJ2-7; TRBD1 agrees at 11 bases. This CDR3 region has 13 residues. The junction had 4 bases not matched to a gene; V was cut back by 8 bases and J by 4 bases. Germline V CDR1 and CDR2: MDHEN, SYDVKM. The DNA for the CDR3 is TGTGCCAGCCGGACAGGGGGCATATACGAGCAGTACTTC. Encoded protein: CASRTGGIYEQYF.

V and J are TRBV9 and TRBJ2-1; 9 positions match TRBD2. The CDR3 spans 14 residues. Germline V gene data show CDR1 as SGDLS and CDR2 as YYNGEE. Trimming at V came to 0 bases and at J to 6 bases, leaving 1 base not matched to a gene. This CDR3 is CASSVGGGANEQFF. CDR3 DNA sequence: TGTGCCAGCAGCGTAGGCGGGGGGGCCAATGAGCAGTTCTTC.

The rearrangement uses TRBV4-1 and TRBJ2-7, with 9 nucleotides matching TRBD1. J gave up 7 bases and V 3 bases, and 13 bases lay outside the gene matches. Germline values: CDR1 MGHRA, CDR2 YSYEKL. The CDR3 totals 16 residues. CDR3 sequence: CASSHDWLQGAKEQYF. The CDR3 DNA sequence: TGCGCCAGCAGCCATGATTGGTTACAGGGGGCAAAGGAGCAGTACTTC.

The V and J genes are TRBV4-2 and TRBJ1-2; D is possibly TRBD1 (6 bases). CDR1 and CDR2 (germline): LGHNA, YNFKEQ. Deletions cut 4 bases from V and 2 bases from J, with 14 bases between. The CDR3 loop spans 15 amino acids. The CDR3 nucleotides read TGTGCCAGCAGCCTAAGGGGGGGATCGAACTATGGCTACACCTTC. Translation: CASSLRGGSNYGYTF.

The rearrangement links TRBV19 to TRBJ1-5; D gene uncertain. The CDR3 runs 11 residues. Looked up from germline, CDR1 is LNHDA and CDR2 is SQIVND (reference sequence). Trimming pared 5 bases from V and 6 bases from J, leaving 5 bases between. CDR3 protein: CASSEGQPQHF. CDR3 DNA sequence: TGTGCCAGTAGTGAGGGTCAGCCCCAGCATTTT. Full variable domain (outside the CDR3, taken from reference TRBV19 and TRBJ1-5): DGGITQSPKYLFRKEGQNVTLSCEQNLNHDAMYWYRQDPGQGLRLIYYSQIVNDFQKGDIAEGYSVSREKKESFPLTVTSAQKNPTAFYLCASSEGQPQHFGDGTRLSIL.

The chain combines TRBV29-1 with TRBJ2-5; D not certain. Germline V gene lookup returns CDR1 SQVTM and CDR2 ANQGSEA. Trimming stripped 4 bases from V and 1 base from J, with 7 bases between. The CDR3 has 12 residues. The CDR3, as DNA: TGCAGCGTTGGCAGTCCCCAAGAGACCCAGTACTTC. As protein: CSVGSPQETQYF.

V is TRBV7-2 and J is TRBJ1-2, with D perhaps matching TRBD1 (5 bases). This CDR3 contains 16 residues. The germline V gene has CDR1 SGHTA and CDR2 FQGNSA. The ends were cut back, 5 bases at V and 6 bases at J, with 22 bases in the middle. The CDR3 sequence: CASSTYRGGEADGYTF. DNA for the CDR3: TGTGCCAGCAGCACTTACCGGGGGGGGGAGGCTGATGGCTACACCTTC.

This clone came up a few times. The CDR3 loop is CASSVGDGEETQYF. As DNA, the CDR3 is TGTGCCAGCAGCGTAGGAGACGGGGAGGAGACCCAGTACTTC. The chain combines TRBV9 with TRBJ2-5; D perhaps matches TRBD2 (5 bases). The V gene lost 0 bases and the J gene lost 5 bases, with 11 bases spanning the gap. The CDR3 is 14 residues long. In germline, CDR1 is SGDLS, CDR2 YYNGEE.

This chain links TRBV3-1 (or the pseudogene TRBV3-2) with TRBJ1-3; TRBD1 is a possible D gene (5 bases). The CDR3 has 14 residues. Trimming cost V 1 base and J 2 bases, with 6 bases left between them. Germline lookup yields CDR1 LGHDT and CDR2 YNNKEL (reference sequence). The CDR3 sequence: CASSQAGTGNTIYF. In DNA form, the CDR3 reads TGTGCCAGCAGCCAAGCAGGGACTGGAAACACCATATATTTT.

This CDR3 reads CASSPVTGQGNSPLHF. The CDR3, as DNA: TGCGCCAGCAGCCCAGTAACGGGACAGGGCAATTCACCCCTCCACTTT. The V gene is TRBV4-1, the J gene TRBJ1-6, with 9 bases matching TRBD1. The germline V gene encodes CDR1 MGHRA and CDR2 YSYEKL. The CDR3 totals 16 residues. J was trimmed by 7 bases and V by 4 bases; bases with no gene match: 8.

The chain recombines TRBV7-2 with TRBJ2-3; 10 bases align to TRBD2. The CDR3 sequence is 15 residues long. V lost 1 base to trimming and J lost 3 bases; unmatched junction nucleotides: 1. CDR1 and CDR2 (germline): SGHTA, FQGNSA. The CDR3 bases are TGTGCCAGCAGCTTAGTAGCGGGGGGTACAGATACGCAGTATTTT. Translated: CASSLVAGGTDTQYF.

The chain joins TRBV4-3 to TRBJ2-1, with D perhaps matching TRBD2 (6 bases). The V gene's germline CDR1 is LGHNA and CDR2 YSLEER. The CDR3 length is 16 residues. V gave up 0 bases and J gave up 2 bases, with 11 bases separating them. CDR3 protein: CASSQDYGGTYNEQFF. The CDR3 DNA reads as TGCGCCAGCAGCCAAGATTATGGAGGGACCTACAATGAGCAGTTCTTC.

The chain recombines TRBV28 with TRBJ1-6; D uncertain. Trimming took off 4 bases at V and 8 bases at J, with 12 bases between the two ends. Per the germline V gene, CDR1 is MDHEN and CDR2 is SYDVKM. CDR3 length: 14 amino acids. CDR3 sequence reads: CASSSNWAYSPLHF. The CDR3, as DNA: TGTGCCAGCAGTTCGAACTGGGCCTATTCACCCCTCCACTTT.

The chain is built from TRBV30 and TRBJ2-1; maybe TRBD2 (5 bases). The germline V and J ends were trimmed by 0 bases and 1 base, with 16 bases remaining between them. From germline, CDR1 is GTSNPN and CDR2 SVGIG (reference sequence). The CDR3 runs to 17 residues. The CDR3 spells CAWSVRYSGISYNEQFF. In DNA, the CDR3 is TGTGCCTGGAGTGTACGTTACTCGGGGATTTCCTACAATGAGCAGTTCTTC.

This chain connects TRBV27 to TRBJ2-3; possible D gene TRBD2, 6 bases. Germline lookup yields CDR1 MNHEY and CDR2 SMNVEV (reference sequence). V gave up 3 bases and J gave up 7 bases, with 8 bases separating them. The CDR3 totals 12 residues. For the CDR3, the DNA is TGTGCCAGCAGTTTCGGAGGGAATACGCAGTATTTT. Its translation: CASSFGGNTQYF.

The chain uses TRBV3-1 (or the pseudogene TRBV3-2) and TRBJ1-1; 7 bases fit TRBD1. Germline CDR1 is LGHDT and CDR2 is YNNKEL (reference sequence). V was pared by 4 bases and J by 1 base, with 12 bases of the junction left unmatched. The length of the CDR3 is 17 residues. DNA of the CDR3: TGTGCCAGCAGCCTTCAAGGGGGCCTAGGCCCGAACACTGAAGCTTTCTTT. Translated: CASSLQGGLGPNTEAFF.

The genes are TRBV3-1 (or the pseudogene TRBV3-2) and TRBJ1-2; a possible D gene is TRBD1 (6 bases). This CDR3 contains 15 residues. Between the trimmed V and J ends, which lost 3 bases and 6 bases, there was a span of 17 bases. Germline V gives CDR1 LGHDT, CDR2 YNNKEL (reference sequence). CDR3 in DNA: TGTGCCAGCAGCCACCAGGGGCGGACTGAGGATGGCTACACCTTC. This sequence encodes CASSHQGRTEDGYTF.

The chain joins TRBV7-2 to TRBJ2-3; 7 positions match TRBD1. V lost 5 bases to trimming and J lost 1 base; unmatched junction nucleotides: 6. Germline lookup yields CDR1 SGHTA and CDR2 FQGNSA. The CDR3 is 15 residues long. The CDR3 nucleotides are TGTGCCAGCAGCATACAAGGGACAGGCACAGATACGCAGTATTTT. It translates to CASSIQGTGTDTQYF. The full variable domain, in which reference TRBV7-2 and TRBJ2-3 provide the parts outside the CDR3, is GAGVSQSPSNKVTEKGKDVELRCDPISGHTALYWYRQSLGQGLEFLIYFQGNSAPDKSGLPSDRFSAERTGGSVSTLTIQRTQQEDSAVYLCASSIQGTGTDTQYFGPGTRLTVL.

The chain employs TRBV30 and TRBJ1-2; 10 positions match TRBD1. Germline lookup yields CDR1 GTSNPN and CDR2 SVGIG (reference sequence). V shed 3 bases, J shed 7 bases, and the junction held 8 bases outside the gene matches. CDR3 length: 14 residues. In DNA form, the CDR3 reads TGTGCCTGGAGGGGGGGGACAGGGGATTTTGGCTACACCTTC. Protein: CAWRGGTGDFGYTF.

The chain employs TRBV28 and TRBJ2-2, with D maybe TRBD2 (6 bases). Per germline, CDR1 MDHEN and CDR2 SYDVKM. The CDR3 loop spans 17 amino acids. Trimming took off 8 bases at V and 4 bases at J, with 23 bases between the two ends. CDR3 nucleotides: TGTGCCAGCGGTAATGCGGTGGGGGGAACAACCACCGGGGAGCTGTTTTTT. Its translation: CASGNAVGGTTTGELFF.